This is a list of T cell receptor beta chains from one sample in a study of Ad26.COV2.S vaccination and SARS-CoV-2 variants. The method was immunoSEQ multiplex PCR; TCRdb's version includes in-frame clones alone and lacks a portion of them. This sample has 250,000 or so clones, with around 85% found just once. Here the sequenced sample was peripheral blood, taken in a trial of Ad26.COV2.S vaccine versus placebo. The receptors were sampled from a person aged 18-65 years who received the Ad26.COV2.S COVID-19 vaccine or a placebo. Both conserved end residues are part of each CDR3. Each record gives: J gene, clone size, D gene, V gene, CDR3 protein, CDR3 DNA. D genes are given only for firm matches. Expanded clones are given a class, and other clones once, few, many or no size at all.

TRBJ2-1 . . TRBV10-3 CAISEHALGNEQFF TGTGCCATCAGTGAGCATGCACTCGGCAATGAGCAGTTCTTC
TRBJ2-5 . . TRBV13 CASSFRETQYF TGTGCCAGCAGCTTTAGAGAGACCCAGTACTTC
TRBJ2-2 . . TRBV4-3 CASRNSKGVHRELFF TGCGCCAGCAGGAACAGTAAGGGGGTACACCGGGAGCTGTTTTTT
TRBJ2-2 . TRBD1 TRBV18 CASSPWTGNAGELFF TGTGCCAGCTCACCATGGACAGGGAACGCCGGGGAGCTGTTTTTT
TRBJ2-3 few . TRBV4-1 CASSQGGLVTRTDTQYF TGCGCCAGCAGCCAAGGGGGGTTGGTAACGAGGACAGATACGCAGTATTTT
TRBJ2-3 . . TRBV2 CASSPQGDTQYF TGTGCCAGCAGTCCCCAGGGAGATACGCAGTATTTT
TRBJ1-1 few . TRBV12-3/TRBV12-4 CASSLAQTAEAFF TGTGCCAGCAGTTTAGCGCAAACGGCTGAAGCTTTCTTT
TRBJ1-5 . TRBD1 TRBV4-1 CASSPRILDRDSNQPQHF TGCGCCAGCAGTCCAAGAATCCTGGACAGGGATAGCAATCAGCCCCAGCATTTT
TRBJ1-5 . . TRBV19 CASSMRGSWRPQHF TGTGCCAGTAGTATGAGGGGATCGTGGAGGCCCCAGCATTTT
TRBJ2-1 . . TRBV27 CASSSGLQNEQFF TGTGCCAGCAGTTCCGGGTTACAAAATGAGCAGTTCTTC
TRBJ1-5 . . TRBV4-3 CASSLQVTSNQPQHF TGCGCCAGCAGCCTTCAGGTTACTAGCAATCAGCCCCAGCATTTT
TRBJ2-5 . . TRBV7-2 CASSLYGVGETQYF TGTGCCAGCAGCTTATACGGGGTTGGAGAGACCCAGTACTTC
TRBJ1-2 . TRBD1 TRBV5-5 CASSEGQGLGYGYTF TGTGCCAGCAGCGAAGGACAGGGTTTAGGCTATGGCTACACCTTC
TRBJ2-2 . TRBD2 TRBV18 CASSPRLAGDNGELFF TGTGCCAGCTCACCCCGACTAGCGGGAGATAACGGGGAGCTGTTTTTT
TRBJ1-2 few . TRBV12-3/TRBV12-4 CASTPGPKYGYTF TGTGCCAGCACCCCGGGACCGAAGTATGGCTACACCTTC
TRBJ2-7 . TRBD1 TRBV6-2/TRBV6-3 CASSLTGGSYEQYF TGTGCCAGCAGTCTTACAGGGGGATCATACGAGCAGTACTTC
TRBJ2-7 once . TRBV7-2 CASSLATAYEQYF TGTGCCAGCAGCTTAGCGACAGCCTACGAGCAGTACTTC
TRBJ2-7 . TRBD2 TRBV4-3 CASSQYGGTPGRGQYF TGCGCCAGCAGCCAATATGGGGGTACACCGGGGAGGGGGCAGTACTTC
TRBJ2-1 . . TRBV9 CASSVDSGRYNEQFF TGTGCCAGCAGCGTTGACAGCGGCCGCTACAATGAGCAGTTCTTC
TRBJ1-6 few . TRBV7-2 CASSLRQDHNSPLHF TGTGCCAGCAGCTTAAGACAGGATCATAATTCACCCCTCCACTTT